A single sample gave rise to the 29 T cell receptor beta chains below, sequenced in a study of vaccination and CD4 T cells after COVID-19. Sequencing of DNA taken from cultured CD4+ T cells relied on the Oncomine TCR Beta short-read assay. TCRdb processed the PCR reads anew with MiXCR; each CDR3 protein has one entry. Altogether 11,000 to 15,000 distinct CDR3 sequences are present, around a fifth being singletons, with the ten largest covering nearly 15%. For these TCRs, the target antigens are not known. Treatment meaning: roughly 10-day PBMC culture with coronavirus spike peptide pools or control peptides (ViraFEST assay). Input material: cultured CD4+ T cells from blood. The source of these receptors is a human donor with COVID-19.

The CDR3 protein is CAWSAQLSIGELFF. CDR3 DNA: TGTGCCTGGAGTGCTCAGTTGAGCATCGGGGAGCTGTTTTTT. The V call is TRBV30, the J call TRBJ2-2; no firm D call. Germline CDR1 and CDR2: GTSNPN and SVGIG (reference sequence). CDR3 length: 14 residues. The germline V and J ends were trimmed by 1 base and 7 bases, with 13 bases remaining between them.

This clonotype showed up just a few times. The chain is built from TRBV2 and TRBJ2-5, with 15 bases fitting TRBD2. The CDR3 covers 16 residues. Per the germline V gene, CDR1 is SNHLY and CDR2 is FYNNEI. Losses at the gene ends were 7 bases for V and 2 bases for J; bases not matched to a gene: 5. The CDR3 DNA sequence: TGTGCCAGCAACTTGGGACTAGCGGGGGGTCAAGAGACCCAGTACTTC. This gives the protein CASNLGLAGGQETQYF.

On this clonotype: At one boundary the junction diverges from the germline segment, which might be a read error. The chain couples TRBV7-7 to TRBJ1-4; 9 bases match TRBD1. From germline, CDR1 is SSHAT and CDR2 FNYEAQ (reference sequence). The length of the CDR3 is 13 residues. The CDR3 DNA sequence: TGTGCTAGCAGCACGGACAGGGGCGAAAAACTGTTTTTT. Its protein product is CASSTDRGEKLFF.

There are a few counts of this clonotype. This chain joins TRBV6-5 and TRBJ2-5; D ambiguous. Between the trimmed V and J ends, which lost 4 bases and 1 base, there was a span of 4 bases. This CDR3 contains 12 residues. The V gene's germline CDR1 is MNHEY and CDR2 SVGAGI. CDR3 loop: CASSLTQETQYF. CDR3 DNA sequence: TGTGCCAGCAGTTTGACCCAAGAGACCCAGTACTTC.

The J gene is TRBJ2-2, the V gene TRBV7-2; unclear D gene. V shed 7 bases and J shed 1 base, with 4 bases lying between them. Looked up from germline, CDR1 is SGHTA and CDR2 is FQGNSA. The CDR3 has 12 amino acids. CDR3: CASTENTGELFF. CDR3 sequence (DNA): TGTGCCAGCACGGAGAACACCGGGGAGCTGTTTTTT.

The DNA of the CDR3 is TGTGCCAGCAGCCGTAAAACCGGGACAGGCCCCACCGGGGAGCTGTTTTTT. Translation gives CASSRKTGTGPTGELFF. The gene calls are TRBV12-3 or TRBV12-4 and TRBJ2-2, with TRBD1 identical over 8 bases. The J segment lost 4 bases and the V segment lost 6 bases, leaving 13 bases of the junction unmatched. This CDR3 has 17 amino acids.

This clonotype was counted between two and nine times. The V and J genes are TRBV5-4 and TRBJ1-6; 7 nucleotides align to TRBD1. CDR3 length: 17 residues. Looked up from germline, CDR1 is SGHNT and CDR2 is YYREEE (reference sequence). V lost 1 base, J lost 7 bases, and 11 bases stayed unmatched. CDR3 sequence (DNA): TGTGCCAGCAGCTTGAGGGCTGGACAGGTCGGAAATTCACCCCTCCACTTT. Translation gives CASSLRAGQVGNSPLHF.

V is TRBV20-1 and J is TRBJ2-1, with D possibly being TRBD1 or TRBD2 (5 bases each). Germline V gene sequence: CDR1 DFQATT, CDR2 SNEGSKA (reference sequence). V lost 6 bases, J lost 4 bases, and 19 bases lay in between. The length of the CDR3 is 15 residues. CDR3 residues: CSAPGDPTRYNEQFF. CDR3 coding DNA: TGCAGTGCGCCCGGGGACCCCACCCGTTACAATGAGCAGTTCTTC.

The chain carries TRBV19 and TRBJ2-1, with TRBD2 identical over 10 bases. Germline values: CDR1 LNHDA, CDR2 SQIVND (reference sequence). The length of the CDR3 is 15 residues. Trimming took 5 bases from V and 9 from J; bases not matched to a gene: 10. CDR3 coding DNA: TGTGCCAGTAGTCCCGGACGGCTAGCGGGGGCTGAGCAGTTCTTC. This gives the protein CASSPGRLAGAEQFF.

A few counts support this clonotype. The V call is TRBV7-3, the J call TRBJ2-5; weak D call: TRBD1 (6 bases). Germline CDR1 reads SGHTA; CDR2 reads FQGTGA. The CDR3 covers 15 residues. V lost 0 bases, J lost 3 bases, and 11 bases lay in between. The CDR3 protein is CASSLTSNREETQYF. The CDR3 DNA reads TGTGCCAGCAGCTTAACGTCTAACAGGGAAGAGACCCAGTACTTC.

The chain employs TRBV5-1 and TRBJ2-7; D perhaps matches TRBD2 (7 bases). V was trimmed by 4 bases and J by 5 bases, leaving 28 bases between them. This CDR3 has 18 amino acids. The germline V gene has CDR1 SGHRS and CDR2 YFSETQ. The CDR3 here is CASSPVPVGGGLLNEQYF. The CDR3 region has the DNA TGCGCCAGCAGCCCGGTTCCTGTAGGGGGGGGCCTTTTAAACGAGCAGTACTTC.

The V and J genes are TRBV5-1 and TRBJ2-2, with D uncertain. Germline lookup yields CDR1 SGHRS and CDR2 YFSETQ. The CDR3 is 16 amino acids. V was clipped by 0 bases and J by 2 bases, with 11 bases between them. Here the CDR3 DNA reads TGCGCCAGCAGCTTGGCTCCGACCGGAAACACCGGGGAGCTGTTTTTT. It yields the protein CASSLAPTGNTGELFF.

By its share, this clonotype is medium-sized. This sequence joins TRBV27 and TRBJ1-5, with 9 bases fitting TRBD1. V shed 5 bases, J shed 3 bases, and the junction held 14 bases outside the gene matches. Germline CDR1 is MNHEY and CDR2 is SMNVEV (reference sequence). This CDR3 has 18 amino acids. CDR3 region: CASSSQPRDRAFNQPQHF. The CDR3 DNA sequence: TGTGCCAGCAGTAGCCAGCCAAGGGACAGGGCGTTCAATCAGCCCCAGCATTTT.

This clonotype has only a few counts. The rearrangement links TRBV7-2 to TRBJ1-1, with a tentative D call TRBD1 (5 bases). Germline CDR1 and CDR2: SGHTA and FQGNSA. The CDR3 contains 14 residues. The V end lost 6 bases, the J end lost 3 bases, and 14 bases lay between the germline ends. CDR3 loop: CASRIGQGYTEAFF. CDR3 DNA: TGTGCCAGCAGGATAGGGCAGGGTTACACTGAAGCTTTCTTT.

The chain is built from TRBV19 and TRBJ2-7; TRBD2 agrees at 12 bases. Germline-derived CDR1 and CDR2 are LNHDA and SQIVND (reference sequence). The CDR3 has 16 amino acids. J gave up 9 bases and V 4 bases, and 13 bases lay outside the gene matches. Here the CDR3 DNA reads TGTGCCAGTAGTACGAGAGGACTAGCGGGGCTCTCGGGGCAGTACTTC. The encoded protein is CASSTRGLAGLSGQYF. Looking up the rest from reference TRBV19 and TRBJ2-7 gives the full variable domain: DGGITQSPKYLFRKEGQNVTLSCEQNLNHDAMYWYRQDPGQGLRLIYYSQIVNDFQKGDIAEGYSVSREKKESFPLTVTSAQKNPTAFYLCASSTRGLAGLSGQYFGPGTRLTVT.

This clonotype is medium-sized within its sample. This chain links TRBV7-2 with TRBJ2-2; D gene uncertain. The CDR3 covers 11 residues. The V gene lost 5 bases and the J gene lost 6 bases, with 4 bases spanning the gap. The germline CDR1 and CDR2 sequences are SGHTA and FQGNSA. The chain's CDR3 is CASSPSGELFF. Here the CDR3 DNA reads TGTGCCAGCAGCCCATCCGGGGAGCTGTTTTTT.

This clonotype was observed a few times. The rearrangement uses TRBV12-3 or TRBV12-4 and TRBJ1-5; 7 nucleotides agree with TRBD1. This CDR3 contains 15 residues. V was clipped by 7 bases and J by 0 bases; unmatched bases: 6. CDR3 protein: CASTTGEHSNQPQHF. CDR3 in DNA: TGTGCCAGCACTACAGGGGAGCATAGCAATCAGCCCCAGCATTTT.

This rearrangement joins TRBV12-5 to TRBJ2-2; D remains ambiguous. The CDR3 extends over 14 amino acids. V was cut by 1 base and J by 6 bases, with 9 bases left in between. Looked up from germline, CDR1 is LGHNT and CDR2 is FRNRAP. The CDR3: CASGLGTIPGELFF. In DNA form, the CDR3 reads TGTGCTAGTGGTTTGGGGACGATCCCCGGGGAGCTGTTTTTT.

The genes are TRBV25-1 and TRBJ2-5, with 9 bases identical to TRBD2. The CDR3 has 17 amino acids. The germline CDR1 and CDR2 sequences are MGHDK and SYGVNS. V lost 4 bases, J lost 4 bases, and 13 bases stayed unmatched. Here the CDR3 DNA reads TGTGCCAGCAGTGGGACGTGGGGCGGGGGGGCCGGAGAGACCCAGTACTTC. Protein product: CASSGTWGGGAGETQYF.

This clonotype was seen only a few times. The chain combines TRBV19 with TRBJ1-5; TRBD1 matches at 8 bases. The germline V gene encodes CDR1 LNHDA and CDR2 SQIVND (reference sequence). Trimming removed 4 bases from V and 7 bases from J; junction bases left unmatched: 6. The CDR3 length is 14 residues. CDR3 nucleotide sequence: TGTGCCAGTAGTACAGGGGGCACGAGACAGCCCCAGCATTTT. Residues: CASSTGGTRQPQHF.

This clonotype came up a few times. This chain links TRBV11-2 with TRBJ2-3; D possibly corresponds to TRBD2 (6 bases). The ends were cut back, 3 bases at V and 2 bases at J, with 9 bases in the middle. CDR1 is SGHAT, CDR2 FQNNGV, per germline. This CDR3 is built from 14 residues. The CDR3 DNA sequence: TGTGCCAGCAGCTTTCGCGGGGACACAGATACGCAGTATTTT. This encodes CASSFRGDTDTQYF.

In its sample, this clonotype was seen a few times. This chain links TRBV7-6 with TRBJ2-5; D may be TRBD1 or TRBD2 (5 bases each). The germline V gene has CDR1 SGHVS and CDR2 FNYEAQ. V lost 4 bases, J lost 9 bases, and 21 bases lay in between. The CDR3 consists of 15 residues. The CDR3 nucleotides read TGTGCCAGCAGCTCCGAGGGGAGTTTTTTCTGGCCCCAGTACTTC. Translation gives CASSSEGSFFWPQYF.

By proportion, this clonotype is medium-sized. This chain connects TRBV7-2 to TRBJ1-2; tentatively, D is TRBD1 (6 bases). The CDR3 extends over 16 amino acids. V was clipped by 6 bases and J by 8 bases, with 25 bases between them. Germline CDR1 is SGHTA and CDR2 is FQGNSA. CDR3 nucleotide sequence: TGTGCCAGCAGGTCCACCCCCGACCCGGGGGCGTGGGGCTACACCTTC. Its translation is CASRSTPDPGAWGYTF.

This clonotype was detected a few times. The chain joins TRBV7-2 to TRBJ2-2; D is unclear. Germline CDR1 is SGHTA and CDR2 is FQGNSA. This CDR3 comprises 14 residues. V lost 5 bases to trimming and J lost 0 bases, with 7 bases between them. The CDR3 DNA is TGTGCCAGCAGCCAACAAGCGAACACCGGGGAGCTGTTTTTT. Protein: CASSQQANTGELFF.

This clonotype was seen a handful of times. The rearrangement links TRBV12-3 or TRBV12-4 to TRBJ1-6; no clear D. V was shortened by 6 bases and J by 14 bases, with 11 bases between the two germline ends. The CDR3 is made up of 11 amino acids. CDR3: CASSHNGALHF. CDR3 bases: TGTGCCAGCAGCCACAATGGGGCCCTCCACTTT.

The V call is TRBV19, the J call TRBJ2-7, with D possibly being TRBD1 or TRBD2 (5 bases each). The CDR3 consists of 15 residues. Trimming cost V 1 base and J 6 bases, with 16 bases left between them. Per germline, CDR1 LNHDA and CDR2 SQIVND (reference sequence). CDR3 DNA: TGTGCCAGTAGTATAGTCCCGGGGCTACCGGGCGAGCAGTACTTC. It specifies CASSIVPGLPGEQYF.

This clonotype occurred a few times. The chain links TRBV6-1 to TRBJ2-2; 7 bases are shared with TRBD2. V was clipped by 7 bases and J by 5 bases; unmatched bases: 13. This CDR3 spans 16 amino acids. CDR1 and CDR2 (germline): MNHNS, SASEGT. DNA for the CDR3: TGTGCCAGCAAACCCCGATTAGCGGGCAATACCGGGGAGCTGTTTTTT. This translates into CASKPRLAGNTGELFF.

V and J are TRBV11-3 and TRBJ2-1; 12 bases line up with TRBD2. V shed 0 bases, J shed 8 bases, and the junction held 8 bases outside the gene matches. Per the germline V gene, CDR1 is SGHNT and CDR2 is YENEEA. The CDR3 length is 17 residues. The DNA of the CDR3 is TGTGCCAGCAGCTTAGATCAGGCTAGCGGGGGGGCCCATGAGCAGTTCTTC. Translation: CASSLDQASGGAHEQFF.

A few counts support this clonotype. V usage is TRBV5-4 and J usage is TRBJ1-6; possibly TRBD1 for D (5 bases). Germline values: CDR1 SGHNT, CDR2 YYREEE (reference sequence). The V gene lost 1 base and the J gene lost 9 bases, with 17 bases spanning the gap. The CDR3 sequence is 16 residues long. The CDR3 nucleotides read TGTGCCAGCAGCTTGTCCCACAGGATTTCAGTTTCACCCCTCCACTTT. Translated, it gives CASSLSHRISVSPLHF.